This is a list of T cell receptor beta chains from one sample in a study of T-cell reconstitution after alpha-beta-depleted transplantation in children. TCRdb itself ran the PCR reads through MiXCR, one entry per CDR3 protein. Found here are some 80,000 distinct CDR3 sequences, around 18% of them singletons; the top ten hold approximately 55%. The specimen comprised PBMCs, mostly from graft donor cells, sampled 360 days after TCRalphabeta/CD19-depleted stem cell transplant. The receptors were gathered from a male patient between 2 and 15 years old who had a stem cell transplant for acute lymphoblastic leukemia, so the T cells may come from the graft donor. Each CDR3 is given with its conserved first and last residue. A D gene is named only where the DNA matches it firmly. Not all rows give a size; the values are once, few, many and, for expanded clones, a class.

size	V	length	D	J	DNA	CDR3
-	TRBV6-1	15	-	TRBJ2-7	TGTGCCAGCAGTACCTCCGGGACTGCTCCTTACGAGCAGTACTTC	CASSTSGTAPYEQYF
few	TRBV4-2	15	-	TRBJ2-7	TGTGCCAGCAGCCAACCCAAGGCGGGTTCCTACGAGCAGTACTTC	CASSQPKAGSYEQYF
many	TRBV4-1	16	-	TRBJ2-1	TGCGCCAGCAGCCAAGTTGTCCTAGCAGAGTACAATGAGCAGTTCTTC	CASSQVVLAEYNEQFF
-	TRBV12-3/TRBV12-4	14	TRBD2	TRBJ2-7	TGTGCCAGCAGTTTGGGGGGACTAGGATACGAGCAGTACTTC	CASSLGGLGYEQYF
-	TRBV11-2	13	-	TRBJ1-2	TGTGCCAGCAGCTCAACAGGATCCTATGGCTACACCTTC	CASSSTGSYGYTF
-	TRBV27	15	TRBD1	TRBJ2-5	TGTGCCAGCAGTACCTACAGGGGGCCGGGGCAGACCCAGTACTTC	CASSTYRGPGQTQYF
many	TRBV5-1	15	TRBD1	TRBJ2-7	TGCGCCAGCAGCTTGGCCGTAGACAGGGGTTACGAGCAGTACTTC	CASSLAVDRGYEQYF
-	TRBV5-8	15	-	TRBJ2-3	TGTGCCAGCGTCTCTAGCTGGGGCCTCACAGATACGCAGTATTTT	CASVSSWGLTDTQYF
few	TRBV27	12	-	TRBJ1-1	TGTGCCAGCAGTTTAGGGGCAGGGAGGGCTTTCTTT	CASSLGAGRAFF
few	TRBV2	14	TRBD1	TRBJ2-3	TGTGCCAGCAGTGGACAGGGGGCGTTAGATACGCAGTATTTT	CASSGQGALDTQYF
few	TRBV24-1	12	-	TRBJ2-4	TGTGCCACCTCGTCCGGGGCCACCATTCAGTACTTC	CATSSGATIQYF
many	TRBV11-2	16	TRBD2	TRBJ2-3	TGTGCCAGCAGAAAGGGACTAGCGGGACCCCAGGATACGCAGTATTTT	CASRKGLAGPQDTQYF
few	TRBV24-1	14	TRBD1	TRBJ2-3	TGTGCCACCAGCGGGACAGGGGTGCCAGATACGCAGTATTTT	CATSGTGVPDTQYF
few	TRBV5-6	19	-	TRBJ2-5	TGTGCCAGCAGCTTGCTAACGGCCTGGATACAGGGGAGGGCGGGGGCCCAGTACTTC	CASSLLTAWIQGRAGAQYF
few	TRBV3-1	18	-	TRBJ2-7	TGTGCCAGCAGCCAAGATCCCGCGGGACCATGGATCTTAAACGAGCAGTACTTC	CASSQDPAGPWILNEQYF
few	TRBV4-2	16	-	TRBJ2-4	TGTGCCAGCAGCCAAGGGACAGTTCTAGCCAAAAACATTCAGTACTTC	CASSQGTVLAKNIQYF
few	TRBV15	17	TRBD1	TRBJ2-7	TGTGCCACCAGCAGAGATCTCCGGGACAGACACTCCTACGAGCAGTACTTC	CATSRDLRDRHSYEQYF
-	TRBV12-3/TRBV12-4	15	-	TRBJ2-2	TGTGCCAGCAGTTTAGTCGGGACGGTGACCGGGGAGCTGTTTTTT	CASSLVGTVTGELFF
-	TRBV7-9	15	-	TRBJ2-5	TGTGCCAGCAGCTTATTTAGCGGAGTGGGAGAGACCCAGTACTTC	CASSLFSGVGETQYF
-	TRBV4-1	16	-	TRBJ2-7	TGCGCCAGCAGCCCAGCACCGGGACGGTCGCCGTCCGAGCAGTACTTC	CASSPAPGRSPSEQYF
-	TRBV7-9	14	-	TRBJ2-2	TGTGCCAGCAGCACCAACACGATAACCGGGGAGCTGTTTTTT	CASSTNTITGELFF
few	TRBV7-9	13	-	TRBJ2-7	TGTGCCAGCAGAGGTACAGGACGCGACGAGCAGTACTTC	CASRGTGRDEQYF
few	TRBV20-1	17	TRBD2	TRBJ2-1	TGCAGTGCTAGAGATCGGAAGAGAGCGGGAGGTTACAATGAGCAGTTCTTC	CSARDRKRAGGYNEQFF
many	TRBV11-2	14	-	TRBJ2-5	TGTGCCAGCAGCTTAGGCCCATATCAAGAGACCCAGTACTTC	CASSLGPYQETQYF
-	TRBV7-9	15	TRBD2	TRBJ2-1	TGTGCCAGCAGCAAAGGACTAGTTGCCTACAATGAGCAGTTCTTC	CASSKGLVAYNEQFF
few	TRBV12-3/TRBV12-4	14	-	TRBJ2-5	TGTGCCAGCAGTTTAGGGAACCTAAGAGAGACCCAGTACTTC	CASSLGNLRETQYF
-	TRBV27	14	-	TRBJ2-1	TGTGCCAGCAGTTTTCGTCGGACGTCTAATGAGCAGTTCTTC	CASSFRRTSNEQFF
-	TRBV5-6	16	-	TRBJ2-4	TGTGCCAGCAGCTCAATAGGACAGCTAGCCAAAAACATTCAGTACTTC	CASSSIGQLAKNIQYF
-	TRBV11-1	16	-	TRBJ2-7	TGTGCCAGCAGCGAAAAACCGGGGCAGCCAAGGGGCGAGCAGTACTTC	CASSEKPGQPRGEQYF
many	TRBV29-1	16	-	TRBJ2-3	TGCAGCGTTGAAGCTTCTAACAGGGGACTCACAGATACGCAGTATTTT	CSVEASNRGLTDTQYF